The clone carrying this T cell receptor (beta chain) was counted between two and nine times. Antigen: not known. The data are from a study of vaccination and CD4 T cells after COVID-19. Study overall: The peptides that stimulated the cells were overlapping spike peptides from SARS-CoV-2, HCoV-NL63, HCoV-OC43 and HCoV-229E. Findings and limits, study-wide: Within the convalescent patients, a median approximately 86% of the SARS-CoV-2-reactive clones were ones that appeared only post-vaccination.

The treatment here: approximately nine-day PBMC culture with coronavirus spike peptide pools or control peptides (ViraFEST assay). An Oncomine TCR Beta short-read assay was used to sequence the DNA from cultured CD4+ T cells. Cultures of CD4+ T cells served as the source for extracting genomic DNA. TCRdb fed the PCR reads into MiXCR, producing one record per CDR3 protein. The sample yields around 21,000 distinct CDR3 sequences, approximately 50% seen once. The CDR3 sequence is 15 residues long. V dropped 4 bases and J dropped 6; count of bases not matched to a gene: 8. Germline-derived CDR1 and CDR2 are MNHEY and SVGAGI.

The chain links TRBV6-5 to TRBJ2-1; 8 bases map to TRBD1. Sequenced sample: CD4+ T cells from blood, cultured in vitro. The source is a human donor who had recovered from COVID-19. The CDR3 DNA follows: TGTGCCAGCAGTTTCGTCGGGACAGGCCTCAATGAGCAGTTCTTC. Translating it yields CASSFVGTGLNEQFF.